This record covers a single TCR beta chain. This specimen comes from a study of blood T cell repertoires in COVID-19. Across the whole study: Nucleic acid was either cDNA or gDNA, and it came from T cells, B-cell-depleted T cells, or PBMCs.

V lost 4 bases, J lost 8 bases, and 4 bases stayed unmatched. The CDR3 consists of 13 residues. CDR1 is ENHRY, CDR2 SYGVKD, per germline. Per the original methods: Amplification from reference gene primers served as the basis for estimated nucleated cell counts. Here immunoSEQ multiplex PCR was the method, and the copy in TCRdb shows in-frame clones only, minus some. V and J calls plus clone size are reproduced from that table; the DNA served to infer D and trimming. This table holds 200,000 or so clones, about four fifths found once. The V call is TRBV10-3, the J call TRBJ2-1; 8 nucleotides match TRBD2. Material for sequencing was peripheral blood. This clonotype originated in an elderly woman with COVID-19, enrolled during active disease. The CDR3 region is CAISAGLEHEQFF. In DNA form, the CDR3 reads TGTGCCATCAGTGCGGGACTAGAGCATGAGCAGTTCTTC.